This T cell receptor (beta chain) derives from a study of CD8 T cells in ankylosing spondylitis. Quantitative 5'-RACE with molecular barcodes produced the TCR beta libraries. TCRdb itself ran the 5' RACE reads through MiXCR, one entry per CDR3 protein. The table records roughly 470,000 distinct CDR3 sequences, more than 25% of them present only once. As to this clonotype: The target antigen is unknown.

Study outcomes and limitations: Those disease-linked clones were CD8+; they were also relatively rare in peripheral blood. One TCR beta motif, made up of eight highly homologous variants, appeared characteristic of ankylosing spondylitis blood.

This CDR3 is 15 amino acids long. Germline V CDR1 and CDR2: LGHNA, YNFKEQ. After removal of 3 bases from V and 5 bases from J, the junction contained 5 bases not matched to a gene. The chain is built from TRBV4-2 and TRBJ2-1; 9 bases match TRBD2. The clonotype comes from a male donor with ankylosing spondylitis. Sequencing was done on a sample of blood, either unsorted or a sorted T cell fraction (not recorded which). DNA for the CDR3: TGTGCCAGCAGCCAGCGGCGGGAGGGTAACAATGAGCAGTTCTTC. It is translated as CASSQRREGNNEQFF.